These 12 T cell receptor beta chains came from one sample sequenced in a study of blood T cell repertoires in COVID-19. Sequenced by immunoSEQ multiplex PCR; TCRdb stores in-frame clones only, minus some. The sample lists just over 150,000 clones; approximately 80% were seen once. The sample taken for sequencing was peripheral blood. The receptors derive from a woman aged 45-65 years with acute or convalescent COVID-19.

The chain uses TRBV7-9 and TRBJ1-2; no clear D gene. V shed 5 bases and J shed 7 bases, with 11 bases lying between them. CDR3 size: 12 residues. In germline, CDR1 is SEHNR, CDR2 FQNEAQ (reference sequence). The CDR3 DNA is TGTGCCAGCAGCAGACGGGTGGGTGGCTACACCTTC. Amino acids: CASSRRVGGYTF.

This chain connects TRBV7-2 to TRBJ1-5; 9 bases agree with TRBD1. CDR3 length equals 16 residues. V shed 5 bases, J shed 3 bases, and the junction held 8 bases outside the gene matches. The germline V gene has CDR1 SGHTA and CDR2 FQGNSA. The CDR3 here is CASSDGTGRNNQPQHF. For the CDR3, the DNA is TGTGCCAGCAGCGATGGGACAGGGAGAAACAATCAGCCCCAGCATTTT.

This chain joins TRBV7-2 and TRBJ2-5, with TRBD2 as a possible D gene (6 bases). Per the germline V gene, CDR1 is SGHTA and CDR2 is FQGNSA. The CDR3 runs to 14 residues. V shed 2 bases and J shed 3 bases, with 10 bases lying between them. CDR3 sequence reads: CASSLWLAKETQYF. CDR3 DNA: TGTGCCAGCAGCTTATGGCTAGCGAAAGAGACCCAGTACTTC.

This rearrangement joins TRBV11-2 to TRBJ2-3; 7 bases are a match to TRBD1. J gave up 1 base and V 5 bases, and 9 bases lay outside the gene matches. The CDR3 runs to 16 residues. The germline V gene encodes CDR1 SGHAT and CDR2 FQNNGV. The CDR3 coding sequence is TGTGCCAGCAGCCCCCGACAGGGATTCGGCACAGATACGCAGTATTTT. The encoded protein is CASSPRQGFGTDTQYF.

This clone was found once. This chain connects TRBV19 to TRBJ2-5; 8 bases align to TRBD1. V was pared by 6 bases and J by 5 bases, with 8 bases of the junction left unmatched. Germline assignment: CDR1 LNHDA and CDR2 SQIVND (reference sequence). The CDR3 is 14 amino acids. The CDR3 spells CASSRTGSGETQYF. DNA for the CDR3: TGTGCCAGTAGCCGGACAGGGTCGGGGGAGACCCAGTACTTC.

This sequence joins TRBV7-9 and TRBJ2-4; unclear D gene. V gave up 5 bases and J gave up 0 bases, with 14 bases separating them. The length of the CDR3 is 16 residues. CDR1 is SEHNR and CDR2 is FQNEAQ in the germline V gene (reference sequence). CDR3 amino acids: CASSLRESLAKNIQYF. CDR3 DNA: TGTGCCAGCAGCCTCCGAGAGAGCCTAGCCAAAAACATTCAGTACTTC. Variable domain in full (rest from reference TRBV7-9 and TRBJ2-4): DTGVSQNPRHKITKRGQNVTFRCDPISEHNRLYWYRQTLGQGPEFLTYFQNEAQLEKSRLLSDRFSAERPKGSFSTLEIQRTEQGDSAMYLCASSLRESLAKNIQYFGAGTRLSVL.

This chain links TRBV6-5 with TRBJ2-7; 12 bases are a match to TRBD1. The trim removed 6 bases at V and 6 bases at J, leaving 6 bases unmatched. The germline CDR1 and CDR2 sequences are MNHEY and SVGAGI. The CDR3 is 14 amino acids. Here the CDR3 DNA reads TGTGCCAGCAGCCGGGACAGGGGGCAGGTCGAGCAGTACTTC. Translating it yields CASSRDRGQVEQYF.

The V gene is TRBV2, the J gene TRBJ2-5; 10 bases map to TRBD1. Trimming removed 11 bases from V and 1 base from J; junction bases left unmatched: 4. The CDR3 runs 13 residues. Per the germline V gene, CDR1 is SNHLY and CDR2 is FYNNEI. CDR3 sequence: CAGTGAAQETQYF. CDR3 nucleotide sequence: TGTGCCGGGACAGGGGCTGCCCAAGAGACCCAGTACTTC.

V and J are TRBV2 and TRBJ1-5; D gene unclear. V dropped 1 base and J dropped 7 bases, with 8 bases sitting between them. Germline values: CDR1 SNHLY, CDR2 FYNNEI. This CDR3 region has 13 residues. The CDR3 bases are TGTGCCAGCAGTGAAGGTCTGTTACAGCCCCAGCATTTT. Translation gives CASSEGLLQPQHF. Full variable domain (missing parts from reference TRBV2 and TRBJ1-5): EPEVTQTPSHQVTQMGQEVILRCVPISNHLYFYWYRQILGQKVEFLVSFYNNEISEKSEIFDDQFSVERPDGSNFTLKIRSTKLEDSAMYFCASSEGLLQPQHFGDGTRLSIL.

The chain has TRBV7-4 and TRBJ1-6; D may be TRBD1 (6 bases). The CDR3 loop spans 16 amino acids. V lost 7 bases and J lost 11, with 24 bases in between. Germline V gives CDR1 SGHVT, CDR2 SQSDAQ. Written as DNA, the CDR3 is TGTGCCAGCACCCCTGAGGGGTACAGGGTAAGGACACCCCTCCACTTT. Its translation: CASTPEGYRVRTPLHF.

J is TRBJ1-2 and V is TRBV9; D not resolved. The V end lost 0 bases, the J end lost 8 bases, and 11 bases lay between the germline ends. This CDR3 contains 13 residues. Germline V gene data show CDR1 as SGDLS and CDR2 as YYNGEE. For the CDR3, the DNA is TGTGCCAGCAGCGTAGAAACAAATTCGGGCTACACCTTC. It translates to CASSVETNSGYTF.

The rearrangement links TRBV27 to TRBJ1-1; TRBD1 matches at 11 bases. The V and J ends lost 5 bases and 4 bases, in that order; junction bases with no gene match: 9. Germline V gene sequence: CDR1 MNHEY, CDR2 SMNVEV (reference sequence). The CDR3 has 16 residues. CDR3 sequence: CASSPRTGGVGTEAFF. The CDR3 DNA reads as TGTGCCAGCAGTCCTCGGACAGGGGGCGTGGGCACTGAAGCTTTCTTT.